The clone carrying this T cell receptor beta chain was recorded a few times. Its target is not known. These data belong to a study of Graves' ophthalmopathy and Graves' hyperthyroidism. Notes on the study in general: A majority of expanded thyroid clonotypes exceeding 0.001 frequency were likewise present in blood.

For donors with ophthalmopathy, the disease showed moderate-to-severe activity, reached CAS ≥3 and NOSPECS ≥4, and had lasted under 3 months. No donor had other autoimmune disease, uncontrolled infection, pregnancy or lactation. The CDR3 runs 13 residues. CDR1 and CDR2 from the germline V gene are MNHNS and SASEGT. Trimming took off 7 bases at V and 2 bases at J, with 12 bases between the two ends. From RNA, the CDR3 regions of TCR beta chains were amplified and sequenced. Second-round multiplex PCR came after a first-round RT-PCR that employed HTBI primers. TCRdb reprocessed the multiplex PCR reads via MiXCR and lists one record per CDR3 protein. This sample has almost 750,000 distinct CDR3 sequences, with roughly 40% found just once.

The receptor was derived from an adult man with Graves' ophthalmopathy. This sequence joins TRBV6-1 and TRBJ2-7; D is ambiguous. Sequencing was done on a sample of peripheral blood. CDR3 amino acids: CASKKGQTYEQYF. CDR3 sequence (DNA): TGTGCCAGCAAGAAGGGTCAGACCTACGAGCAGTACTTC.